The clone carrying this T cell receptor beta chain was observed many times. Its antigen remains unidentified. Samples came from axillary lymph nodes draining the breast cancer. The data were taken from a study of breast tumors, draining lymph nodes, adjacent tissues. General study results and limits: Findings are consistent with lymph node origin and intratumoral expansion of most tumor T cells. Tumor TCR diversity was below lymph nodes but above nontumor tissue.

MiXCR was run by TCRdb on the multiplex PCR reads, yielding one entry per CDR3 protein. Of some 120,000 distinct CDR3 sequences listed, 21% are singletons. The germline V gene has CDR1 SGHDT and CDR2 YYEEEE. V was trimmed by 3 bases and J by 2 bases, leaving 8 bases between them. The CDR3 sequence is 13 residues long. This chain links TRBV5-6 with TRBJ1-2, with no clear D. The receptor was derived from a female donor with breast cancer. Some clones in this sample may be carry-over from other donors' samples. Sequenced material: axillary lymph node tissue. The CDR3 is CASSSLKNYGYTF. The DNA of the CDR3 is TGTGCCAGCAGCTCCTTAAAGAACTATGGCTACACCTTC.